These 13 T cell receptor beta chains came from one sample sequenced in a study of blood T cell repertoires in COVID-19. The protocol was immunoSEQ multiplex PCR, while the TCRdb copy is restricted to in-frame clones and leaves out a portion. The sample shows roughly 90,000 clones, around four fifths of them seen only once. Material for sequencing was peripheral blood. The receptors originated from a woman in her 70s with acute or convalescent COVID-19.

The CDR3 region is CASSQPGANTEAFF. Here the CDR3 DNA reads TGCGCCAGCAGCCAACCTGGGGCCAACACTGAAGCTTTCTTT. The V call is TRBV4-1, the J call TRBJ1-1, with D perhaps TRBD1 (5 bases). Germline loops: CDR1 MGHRA, CDR2 YSYEKL. V was shortened by 2 bases and J by 2 bases, with 9 bases between the two germline ends. The length of the CDR3 is 14 residues.

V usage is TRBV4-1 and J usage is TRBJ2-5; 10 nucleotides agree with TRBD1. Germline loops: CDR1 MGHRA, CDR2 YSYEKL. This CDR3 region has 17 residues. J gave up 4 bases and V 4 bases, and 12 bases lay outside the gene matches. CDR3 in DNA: TGCGCCAGCAGCCGAGAGCCAGGGACAGGGGTCACAGAGACCCAGTACTTC. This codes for CASSREPGTGVTETQYF.

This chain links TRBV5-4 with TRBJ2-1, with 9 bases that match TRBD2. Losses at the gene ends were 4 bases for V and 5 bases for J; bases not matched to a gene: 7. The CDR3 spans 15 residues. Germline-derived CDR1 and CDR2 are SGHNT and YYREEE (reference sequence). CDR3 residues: CASSNSGGANNEQFF. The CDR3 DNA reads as TGTGCCAGCAGCAATAGCGGGGGAGCTAACAATGAGCAGTTCTTC.

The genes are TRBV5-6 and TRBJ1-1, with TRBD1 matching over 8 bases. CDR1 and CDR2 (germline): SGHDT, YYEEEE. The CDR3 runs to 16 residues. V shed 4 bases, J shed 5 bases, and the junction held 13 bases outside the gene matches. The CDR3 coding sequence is TGTGCCAGCAGCATCCGGGACAGGAGCCTTACTACTGAAGCTTTCTTT. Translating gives CASSIRDRSLTTEAFF.

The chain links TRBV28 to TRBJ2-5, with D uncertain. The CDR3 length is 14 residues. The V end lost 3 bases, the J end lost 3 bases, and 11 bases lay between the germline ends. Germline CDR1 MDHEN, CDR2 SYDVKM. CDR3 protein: CASSFNPPKETQYF. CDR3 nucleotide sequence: TGTGCCAGCAGTTTTAATCCCCCTAAAGAGACCCAGTACTTC.

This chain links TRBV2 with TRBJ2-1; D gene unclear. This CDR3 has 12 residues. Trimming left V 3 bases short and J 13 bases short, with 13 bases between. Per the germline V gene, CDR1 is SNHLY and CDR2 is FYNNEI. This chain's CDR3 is CASSDAFGFQFF. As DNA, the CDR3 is TGTGCCAGCAGTGATGCGTTTGGTTTTCAGTTCTTC.

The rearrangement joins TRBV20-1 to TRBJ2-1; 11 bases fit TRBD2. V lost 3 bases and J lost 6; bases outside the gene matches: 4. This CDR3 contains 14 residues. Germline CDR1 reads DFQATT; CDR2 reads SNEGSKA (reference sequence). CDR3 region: CSASPSGGFNEQFF. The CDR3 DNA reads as TGCAGTGCTAGTCCTAGCGGGGGGTTCAATGAGCAGTTCTTC.

CDR3 sequence (DNA): TGTGCCAGCAAGCAGGGGTCCTACGAGCAGTACTTC. Residues: CASKQGSYEQYF. The J gene is TRBJ2-7, the V gene TRBV12-3 or TRBV12-4; TRBD1 is a possible D gene (6 bases). The CDR3 covers 12 residues. V gave up 7 bases and J gave up 1 base, with 8 bases separating them.

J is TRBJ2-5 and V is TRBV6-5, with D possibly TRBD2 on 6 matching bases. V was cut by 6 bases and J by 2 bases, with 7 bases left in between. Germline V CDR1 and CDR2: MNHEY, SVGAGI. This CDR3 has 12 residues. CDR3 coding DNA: TGTGCCAGCAGAGGGACTCAAGAGACCCAGTACTTC. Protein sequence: CASRGTQETQYF.

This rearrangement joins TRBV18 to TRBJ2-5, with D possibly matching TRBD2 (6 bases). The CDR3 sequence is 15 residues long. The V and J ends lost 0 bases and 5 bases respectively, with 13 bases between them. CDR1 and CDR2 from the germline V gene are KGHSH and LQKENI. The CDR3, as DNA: TGTGCCAGCTCACCACCGGAGGGGCGCGGGGAGACCCAGTACTTC. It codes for CASSPPEGRGETQYF. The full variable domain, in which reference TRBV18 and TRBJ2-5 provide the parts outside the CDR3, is NAGVMQNPRHLVRRRGQEARLRCSPMKGHSHVYWYRQLPEEGLKFMVYLQKENIIDESGMPKERFSAEFPKEGPSILRIQQVVRGDSAAYFCASSPPEGRGETQYFGPGTRLLVL.

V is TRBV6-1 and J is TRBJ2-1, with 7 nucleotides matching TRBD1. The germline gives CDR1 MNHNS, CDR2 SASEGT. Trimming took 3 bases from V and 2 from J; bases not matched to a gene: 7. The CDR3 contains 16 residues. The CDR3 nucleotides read TGTGCCAGCAGTGAGGTGAGACAGGGCCCCTACAATGAGCAGTTCTTC. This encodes CASSEVRQGPYNEQFF.

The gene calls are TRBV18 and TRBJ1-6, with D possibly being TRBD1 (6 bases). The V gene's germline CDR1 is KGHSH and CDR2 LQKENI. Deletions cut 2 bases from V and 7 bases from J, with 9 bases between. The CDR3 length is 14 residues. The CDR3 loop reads CASSPGQPNSPLHF. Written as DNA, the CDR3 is TGTGCCAGCTCACCAGGACAGCCAAATTCACCCCTCCACTTT.

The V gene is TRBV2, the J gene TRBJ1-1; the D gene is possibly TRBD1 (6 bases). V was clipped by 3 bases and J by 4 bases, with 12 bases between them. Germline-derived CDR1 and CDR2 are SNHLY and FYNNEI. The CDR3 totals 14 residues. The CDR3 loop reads CASSDTGSSTEAFF. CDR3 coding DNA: TGTGCCAGCAGTGATACAGGGTCCAGCACTGAAGCTTTCTTT. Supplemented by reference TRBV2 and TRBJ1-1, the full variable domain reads EPEVTQTPSHQVTQMGQEVILRCVPISNHLYFYWYRQILGQKVEFLVSFYNNEISEKSEIFDDQFSVERPDGSNFTLKIRSTKLEDSAMYFCASSDTGSSTEAFFGQGTRLTVV.